These 24 T cell receptor beta chains were sequenced from one sample in a study of monozygotic twins with inflammatory bowel disease. TCRdb processed the 5' RACE reads again and assigns one entry to each CDR3 protein, with no DNA. This sample contains some 130,000 distinct CDR3 sequences. The specimen sequenced was blood. All receptors come from a human donor with ulcerative colitis or Crohn's disease, or a healthy co-twin of an affected twin (not recorded which).

The gene calls are TRBV3-1 and TRBJ1-5. Germline V gene data show CDR1 as LGHDT and CDR2 as YNNKEL (reference sequence). The length of the CDR3 is 14 residues. This CDR3 is CASSHRTVDQPQHF. The complete variable domain, with remaining parts taken from reference TRBV3-1 and TRBJ1-5, reads DTAVSQTPKYLVTQMGNDKSIKCEQNLGHDTMYWYKQDSKKFLKIMFSYNNKELIINETVPNRFSPKSPDKAHLNLHINSLELGDSAVYFCASSHRTVDQPQHFGDGTRLSIL.

This CDR3 is CASSISTGSSYNEQFF. This chain joins TRBV19 and TRBJ2-1. CDR3 size: 16 residues. Germline assignment: CDR1 LNHDA and CDR2 SQIVND (reference sequence).

The chain links TRBV5-1 to TRBJ1-2; the D gene TCRdb calls, TRBD1, cannot be checked with no DNA. The CDR3 is made up of 14 amino acids. In germline, CDR1 is SGHRS, CDR2 YFSETQ. CDR3 loop: CASSWAGGSDGYTF.

The chain employs TRBV18 and TRBJ1-1. Germline V gives CDR1 KGHSH, CDR2 LQKENI. The CDR3 extends over 15 amino acids. CDR3: CASSPTAAGNTEAFF.

The chain links TRBV12-3 or TRBV12-4 to TRBJ2-7; there is no DNA to check the TCRdb D call of TRBD1. The CDR3 consists of 14 residues. The CDR3 sequence: CASSLAGGRGEQYF.

The gene calls are TRBV7-9 and TRBJ2-4. CDR1 and CDR2 (germline): SEHNR, FQNEAQ (reference sequence). This CDR3 has 14 residues. The CDR3 is CASSLGVDRNIQYF.

The gene calls are TRBV30 and TRBJ1-2; TCRdb gives TRBD1 as the D gene, but with no DNA this cannot be confirmed. The germline CDR1 and CDR2 sequences are GTSNPN and SVGIG (reference sequence). The CDR3 totals 11 residues. The CDR3 is CSWSGTGRYTF.

The V call is TRBV14, the J call TRBJ1-1; TCRdb reports TRBD1, a call that lacks DNA to check it against. This CDR3 has 13 residues. CDR1 is SGHDN, CDR2 FVKESK, per germline. The CDR3 loop is CASRQGGLGSAFF.

The chain carries TRBV7-3 and TRBJ2-6; with no DNA, the TCRdb D assignment of TRBD2 cannot be verified. Per germline, CDR1 SGHTA and CDR2 FQGTGA. This CDR3 contains 16 residues. The CDR3 here is CASSLQGRAGANVLTF. The whole variable domain, remainder taken from reference TRBV7-3 and TRBJ2-6, is GAGVSQTPSNKVTEKGKYVELRCDPISGHTALYWYRQSLGQGPEFLIYFQGTGAADDSGLPNDRFFAVRPEGSVSTLKIQRTERGDSAVYLCASSLQGRAGANVLTFGAGSRLTVL.

CDR3 in amino acids: CASSLPSGRGNTGELFF. The rearrangement uses TRBV5-4 and TRBJ2-2; TCRdb gives TRBD2 as the D gene, but with no DNA this cannot be confirmed. This CDR3 has 17 amino acids. In germline, CDR1 is SGHNT, CDR2 YYREEE (reference sequence). Combining the CDR3 with reference TRBV5-4 and TRBJ2-2 gives the whole variable domain ETGVTQSPTHLIKTRGQQVTLRCSSQSGHNTVSWYQQALGQGPQFIFQYYREEENGRGNFPPRFSGLQFPNYSSELNVNALELDDSALYLCASSLPSGRGNTGELFFGEGSRLTVL.

The V gene is TRBV5-5, the J gene TRBJ2-1. The germline gives CDR1 SGHKS, CDR2 YYEKEE (reference sequence). This CDR3 spans 13 amino acids. CDR3 residues: CASSRPQNNEQFF.

The chain couples TRBV7-8 to TRBJ2-2. The length of the CDR3 is 18 residues. Looked up from germline, CDR1 is SGHVS and CDR2 is FQNEAQ. CDR3 amino acids: CASSSLSGWGANTGELFF.

The gene calls are TRBV27 and TRBJ2-5; TCRdb lists TRBD1, though no DNA is available to test this call. Germline V gene data show CDR1 as MNHEY and CDR2 as SMNVEV (reference sequence). This CDR3 spans 13 amino acids. The CDR3 protein is CASSSQVAETQYF.

The CDR3 sequence: CASSFGTSGYNEQFF. The rearrangement uses TRBV6-2 or TRBV6-3 and TRBJ2-1; TCRdb's D call, TRBD2, is unchecked because there is no DNA. The CDR3 has 15 residues. Germline CDR1 is MNHEY and CDR2 is SVGEGT.

J is TRBJ2-2 and V is TRBV12-3 or TRBV12-4; the D gene TCRdb calls, TRBD2, cannot be checked with no DNA. The CDR3 is made up of 15 amino acids. This CDR3 is CASSFRVAGHGELFF.

The gene calls are TRBV29-1 and TRBJ1-1. The CDR3 has 13 residues. Germline values: CDR1 SQVTM, CDR2 ANQGSEA. CDR3 sequence reads: CSGMRRLNTEAFF.

The CDR3 here is CASSRTGGGTEAFF. The chain combines TRBV3-1 with TRBJ1-1; absent DNA, TCRdb's TRBD1 call cannot be checked. CDR3 length equals 14 residues. The germline CDR1 and CDR2 sequences are LGHDT and YNNKEL (reference sequence). The complete variable domain, with remaining parts taken from reference TRBV3-1 and TRBJ1-1, reads DTAVSQTPKYLVTQMGNDKSIKCEQNLGHDTMYWYKQDSKKFLKIMFSYNNKELIINETVPNRFSPKSPDKAHLNLHINSLELGDSAVYFCASSRTGGGTEAFFGQGTRLTVV.

The CDR3 region is CASRGGLSTDTQYF. This chain links TRBV10-2 with TRBJ2-3; there is no DNA to check the TCRdb D call of TRBD2. CDR1 is WSHSY, CDR2 SAAADI, per germline. This CDR3 region has 14 residues.

V is TRBV24-1 and J is TRBJ2-3; the TRBD2 assignment by TCRdb is unverifiable without DNA. The germline V gene encodes CDR1 KGHDR and CDR2 SFDVKD. The CDR3 length is 13 residues. CDR3 amino acids: CATSDFGGSTQYF.

The chain couples TRBV7-2 to TRBJ1-1. CDR1 is SGHTA, CDR2 FQGNSA, per germline. The CDR3 totals 15 residues. The CDR3 is CASSLMGGGYTEAFF. Complete variable domain (other parts from reference TRBV7-2 and TRBJ1-1): GAGVSQSPSNKVTEKGKDVELRCDPISGHTALYWYRQSLGQGLEFLIYFQGNSAPDKSGLPSDRFSAERTGGSVSTLTIQRTQQEDSAVYLCASSLMGGGYTEAFFGQGTRLTVV.

This rearrangement joins TRBV5-1 to TRBJ2-7; TCRdb indicates TRBD2, and absent DNA this call remains unverified. The CDR3 length is 15 residues. The germline V gene has CDR1 SGHRS and CDR2 YFSETQ. CDR3 residues: CASSLAGRREDLKYF.

The V gene is TRBV5-8, the J gene TRBJ2-6; the TRBD1 assignment by TCRdb is unverifiable without DNA. The germline CDR1 and CDR2 sequences are SGHTS and YDEGEE. The CDR3 extends over 16 amino acids. The CDR3 here is CASSPVRGSGANVLTF.

V and J are TRBV5-1 and TRBJ1-1. The V gene's germline CDR1 is SGHRS and CDR2 YFSETQ. The CDR3 is made up of 16 amino acids. CDR3 amino acids: CASSLGVTDSRTEAFF.

The gene calls are TRBV5-1 and TRBJ1-1; TCRdb returns TRBD1, unconfirmable since there is no DNA. The CDR3 loop spans 15 amino acids. Germline-derived CDR1 and CDR2 are SGHRS and YFSETQ. This chain's CDR3 is CASSFIGQGNTEAFF.